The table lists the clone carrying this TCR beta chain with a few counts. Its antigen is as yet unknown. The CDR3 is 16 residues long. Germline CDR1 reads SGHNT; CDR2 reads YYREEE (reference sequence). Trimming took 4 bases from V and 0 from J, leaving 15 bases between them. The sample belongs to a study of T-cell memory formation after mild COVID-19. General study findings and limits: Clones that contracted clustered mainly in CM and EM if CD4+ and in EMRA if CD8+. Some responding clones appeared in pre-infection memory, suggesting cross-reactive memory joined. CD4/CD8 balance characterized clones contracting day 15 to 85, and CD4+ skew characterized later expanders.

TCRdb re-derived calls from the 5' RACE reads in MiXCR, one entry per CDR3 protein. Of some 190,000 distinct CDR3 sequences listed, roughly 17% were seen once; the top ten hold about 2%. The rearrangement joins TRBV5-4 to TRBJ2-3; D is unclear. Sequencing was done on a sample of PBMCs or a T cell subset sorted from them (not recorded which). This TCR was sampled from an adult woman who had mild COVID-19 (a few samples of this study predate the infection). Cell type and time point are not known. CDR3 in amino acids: CASSPTGGISTDTQYF. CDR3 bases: TGTGCCAGCAGCCCGACCGGCGGAATCAGCACAGATACGCAGTATTTT. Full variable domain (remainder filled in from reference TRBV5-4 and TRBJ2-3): ETGVTQSPTHLIKTRGQQVTLRCSSQSGHNTVSWYQQALGQGPQFIFQYYREEENGRGNFPPRFSGLQFPNYSSELNVNALELDDSALYLCASSPTGGISTDTQYFGPGTRLTVL.